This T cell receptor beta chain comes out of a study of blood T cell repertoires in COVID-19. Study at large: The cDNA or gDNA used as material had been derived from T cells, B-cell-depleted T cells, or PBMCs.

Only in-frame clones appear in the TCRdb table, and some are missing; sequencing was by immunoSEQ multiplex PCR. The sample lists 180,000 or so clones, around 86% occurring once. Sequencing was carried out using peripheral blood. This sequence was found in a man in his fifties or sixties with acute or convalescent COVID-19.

CDR3 sequence (DNA): TGTGCCAGCAGTTCGGGATCCAAGCGGGAGACCCAGTACTTC. It is translated as CASSSGSKRETQYF. The chain joins TRBV28 to TRBJ2-5, with D perhaps TRBD2 (5 bases). Per the germline V gene, CDR1 is MDHEN and CDR2 is SYDVKM. The length of the CDR3 is 14 residues. V was clipped by 4 bases and J by 5 bases, with 14 bases between them.